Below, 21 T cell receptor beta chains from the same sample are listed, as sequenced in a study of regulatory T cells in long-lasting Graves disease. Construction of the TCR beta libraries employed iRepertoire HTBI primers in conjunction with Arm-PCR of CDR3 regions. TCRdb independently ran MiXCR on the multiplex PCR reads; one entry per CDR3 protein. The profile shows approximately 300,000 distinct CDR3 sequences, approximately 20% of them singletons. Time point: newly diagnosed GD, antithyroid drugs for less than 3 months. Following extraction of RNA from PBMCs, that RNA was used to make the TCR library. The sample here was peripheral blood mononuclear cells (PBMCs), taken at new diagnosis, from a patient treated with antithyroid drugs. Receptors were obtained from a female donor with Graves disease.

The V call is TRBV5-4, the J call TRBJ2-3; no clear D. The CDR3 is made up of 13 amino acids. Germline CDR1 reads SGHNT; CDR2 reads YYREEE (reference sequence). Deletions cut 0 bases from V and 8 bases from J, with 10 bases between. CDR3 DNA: TGTGCCAGCAGCTTGGAAGGTGTGGTTACGCAGTATTTT. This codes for CASSLEGVVTQYF.

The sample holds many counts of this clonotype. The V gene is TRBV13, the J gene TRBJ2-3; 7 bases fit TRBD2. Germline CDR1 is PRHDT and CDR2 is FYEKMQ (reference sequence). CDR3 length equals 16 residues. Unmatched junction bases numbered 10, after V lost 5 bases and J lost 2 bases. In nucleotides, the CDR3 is TGTGCCAGCAGCGGGTCCCGGGAGGTTTACACAGATACGCAGTATTTT. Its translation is CASSGSREVYTDTQYF.

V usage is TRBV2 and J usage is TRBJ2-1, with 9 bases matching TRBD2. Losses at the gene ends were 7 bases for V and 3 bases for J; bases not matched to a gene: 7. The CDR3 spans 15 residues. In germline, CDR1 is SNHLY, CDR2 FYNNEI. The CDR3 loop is CASKRSSGIYNEQFF. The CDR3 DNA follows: TGTGCCAGCAAGCGGTCTAGCGGGATCTACAATGAGCAGTTCTTC.

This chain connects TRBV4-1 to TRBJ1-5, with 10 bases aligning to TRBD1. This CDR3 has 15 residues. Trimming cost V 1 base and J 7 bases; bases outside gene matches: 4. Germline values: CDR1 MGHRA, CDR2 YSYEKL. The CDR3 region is CASSQAGQGKQPQHF. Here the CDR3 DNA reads TGCGCCAGCAGCCAAGCGGGACAGGGGAAACAGCCCCAGCATTTT.

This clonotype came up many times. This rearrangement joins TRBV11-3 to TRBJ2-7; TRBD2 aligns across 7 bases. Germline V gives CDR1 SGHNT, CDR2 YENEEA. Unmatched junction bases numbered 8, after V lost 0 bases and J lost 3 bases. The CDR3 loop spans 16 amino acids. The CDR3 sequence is CASSLDQASGVYEQYF. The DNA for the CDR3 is TGTGCCAGCAGCTTAGATCAAGCTAGCGGTGTCTACGAGCAGTACTTC.

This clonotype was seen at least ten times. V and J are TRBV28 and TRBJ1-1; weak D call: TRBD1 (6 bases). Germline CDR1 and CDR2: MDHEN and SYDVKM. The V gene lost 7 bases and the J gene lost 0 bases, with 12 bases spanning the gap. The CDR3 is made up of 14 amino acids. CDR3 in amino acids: CASTEDRMNTEAFF. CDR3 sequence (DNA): TGTGCCAGCACCGAGGACAGAATGAACACTGAAGCTTTCTTT.

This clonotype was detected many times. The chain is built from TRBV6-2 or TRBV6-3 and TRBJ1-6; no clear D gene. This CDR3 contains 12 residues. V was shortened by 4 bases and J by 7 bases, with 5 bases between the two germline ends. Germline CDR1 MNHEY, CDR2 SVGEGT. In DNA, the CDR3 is TGTGCCAGCAGTTTAAGGAATTCACCCCTCCACTTT. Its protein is CASSLRNSPLHF.

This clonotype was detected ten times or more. The CDR3 nucleotides are TGTGCCACCAGCAGAGAGGTGGGGAGAGGTGAAAAACTGTTTTTT. This translates into CATSREVGRGEKLFF. The genes are TRBV15 and TRBJ1-4; D not certain. Germline loops: CDR1 LNHNV, CDR2 YYDKDF (reference sequence). The CDR3 covers 15 residues. Trimming left V 0 bases short and J 7 bases short, with 12 bases between.

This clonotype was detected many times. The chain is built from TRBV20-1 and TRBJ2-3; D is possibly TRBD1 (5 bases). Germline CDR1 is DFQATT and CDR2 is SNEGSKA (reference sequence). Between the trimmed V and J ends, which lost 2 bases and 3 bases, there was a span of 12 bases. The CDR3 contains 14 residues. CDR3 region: CSARFSQGTDTQYF. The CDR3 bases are TGCAGTGCTAGATTCTCCCAGGGAACAGATACGCAGTATTTT.

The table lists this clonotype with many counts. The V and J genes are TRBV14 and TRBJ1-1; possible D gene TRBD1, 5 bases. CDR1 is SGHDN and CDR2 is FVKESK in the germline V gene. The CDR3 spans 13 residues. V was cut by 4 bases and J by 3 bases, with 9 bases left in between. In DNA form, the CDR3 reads TGTGCCAGCAGCCTTGACAGTTACACTGAAGCTTTCTTT. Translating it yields CASSLDSYTEAFF. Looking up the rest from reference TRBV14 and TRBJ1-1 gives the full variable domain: EAGVTQFPSHSVIEKGQTVTLRCDPISGHDNLYWYRRVMGKEIKFLLHFVKESKQDESGMPNNRFLAERTGGTYSTLKVQPAELEDSGVYFCASSLDSYTEAFFGQGTRLTVV.

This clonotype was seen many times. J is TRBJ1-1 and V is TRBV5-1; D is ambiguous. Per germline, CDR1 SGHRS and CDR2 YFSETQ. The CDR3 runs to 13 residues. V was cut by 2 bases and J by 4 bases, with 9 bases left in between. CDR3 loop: CASSFEPATEAFF. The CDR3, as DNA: TGCGCCAGCAGCTTTGAGCCGGCCACTGAAGCTTTCTTT.

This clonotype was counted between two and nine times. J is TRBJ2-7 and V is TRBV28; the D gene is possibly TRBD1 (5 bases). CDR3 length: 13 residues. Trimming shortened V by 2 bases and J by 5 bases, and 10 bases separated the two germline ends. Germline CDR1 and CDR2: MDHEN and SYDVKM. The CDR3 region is CASSLGHYNEQYF. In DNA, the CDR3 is TGTGCCAGCAGTTTAGGACATTACAACGAGCAGTACTTC.

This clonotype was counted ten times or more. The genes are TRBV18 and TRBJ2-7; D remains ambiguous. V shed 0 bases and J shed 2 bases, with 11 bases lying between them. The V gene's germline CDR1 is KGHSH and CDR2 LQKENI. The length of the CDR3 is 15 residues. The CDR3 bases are TGTGCCAGCTCACCACCGGGCAGGTCAGCCTACGAGCAGTACTTC. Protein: CASSPPGRSAYEQYF.

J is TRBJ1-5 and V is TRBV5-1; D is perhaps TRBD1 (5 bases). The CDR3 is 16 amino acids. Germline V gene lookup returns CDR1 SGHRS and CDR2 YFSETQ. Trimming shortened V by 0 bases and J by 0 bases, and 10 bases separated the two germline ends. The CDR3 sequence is CASSLEGPSSNQPQHF. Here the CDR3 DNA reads TGCGCCAGCAGCTTGGAGGGGCCATCTAGCAATCAGCCCCAGCATTTT.

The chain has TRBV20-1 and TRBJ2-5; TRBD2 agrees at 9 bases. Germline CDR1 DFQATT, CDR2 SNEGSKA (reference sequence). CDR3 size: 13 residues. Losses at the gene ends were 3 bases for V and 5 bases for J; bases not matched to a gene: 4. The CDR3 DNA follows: TGCAGTGCTAGTTGGACTAGCGAGGAGACCCAGTACTTC. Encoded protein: CSASWTSEETQYF.

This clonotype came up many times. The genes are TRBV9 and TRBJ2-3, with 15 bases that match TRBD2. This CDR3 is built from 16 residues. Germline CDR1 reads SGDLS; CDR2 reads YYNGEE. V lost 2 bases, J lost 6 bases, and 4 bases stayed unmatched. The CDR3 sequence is CASSVGLAGGSDTQYF. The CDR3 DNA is TGTGCCAGCAGCGTCGGACTAGCGGGAGGGTCCGATACGCAGTATTTT.

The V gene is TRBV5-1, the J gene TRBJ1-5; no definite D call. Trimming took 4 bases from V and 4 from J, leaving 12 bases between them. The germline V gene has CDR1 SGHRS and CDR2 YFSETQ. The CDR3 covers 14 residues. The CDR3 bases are TGCGCCAGCAGCCCCGGCAGCCCTAATCAGCCCCAGCATTTT. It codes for CASSPGSPNQPQHF.

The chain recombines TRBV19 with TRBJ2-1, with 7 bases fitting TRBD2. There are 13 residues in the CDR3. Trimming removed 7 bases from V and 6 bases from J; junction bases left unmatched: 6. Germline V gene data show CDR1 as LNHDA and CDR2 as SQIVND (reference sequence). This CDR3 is CASNAGVPNEQFF. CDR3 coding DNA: TGTGCCAGTAATGCGGGAGTCCCCAATGAGCAGTTCTTC.

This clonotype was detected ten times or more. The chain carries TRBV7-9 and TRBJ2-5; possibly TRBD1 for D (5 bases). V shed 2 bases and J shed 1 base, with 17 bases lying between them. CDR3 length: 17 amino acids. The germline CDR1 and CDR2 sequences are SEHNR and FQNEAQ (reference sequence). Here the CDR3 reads CASSLYSSGIGQETQYF. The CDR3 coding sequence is TGTGCCAGCAGCTTATATTCTTCAGGGATTGGCCAAGAGACCCAGTACTTC.

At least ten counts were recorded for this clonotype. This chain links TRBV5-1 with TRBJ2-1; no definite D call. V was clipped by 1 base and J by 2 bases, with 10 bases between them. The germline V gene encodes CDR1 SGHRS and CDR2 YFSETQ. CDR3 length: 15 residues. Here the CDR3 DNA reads TGCGCCAGCAGCTTGAAGCTAGACCCCTACAATGAGCAGTTCTTC. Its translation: CASSLKLDPYNEQFF. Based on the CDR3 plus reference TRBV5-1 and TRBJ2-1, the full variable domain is KAGVTQTPRYLIKTRGQQVTLSCSPISGHRSVSWYQQTPGQGLQFLFEYFSETQRNKGNFPGRFSGRQFSNSRSEMNVSTLELGDSALYLCASSLKLDPYNEQFFGPGTRLTVL.

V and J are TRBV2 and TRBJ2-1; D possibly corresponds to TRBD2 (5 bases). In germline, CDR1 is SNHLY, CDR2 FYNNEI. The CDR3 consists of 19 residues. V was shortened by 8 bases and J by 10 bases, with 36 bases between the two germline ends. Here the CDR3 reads CASSPARSLATTTRYEQFF. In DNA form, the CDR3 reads TGTGCCAGCTCCCCCGCACGGTCCCTAGCAACTACCACACGCTACGAGCAGTTCTTC.